This T cell receptor beta chain came from a study of blood T cell repertoires in COVID-19. Study summary: Italy, Spain and the United States were the sources of the convalescent and acute COVID-19 samples.

Per the original data handling: Reference gene primers were amplified, and this amplification served to estimate nucleated cell counts. The protocol was immunoSEQ multiplex PCR, while the TCRdb copy is restricted to in-frame clones and leaves out a portion. V and J calls and clone size come straight from that table; D and trimming were deduced from the DNA. This sample has under 350,000 clones; about 86% occur once, and the top ten carry around 4.4%. CDR1 is MNHNS and CDR2 is SASEGT in the germline V gene. V gave up 1 base and J gave up 4 bases, with 10 bases separating them. The CDR3 spans 14 residues. This study enrolled people aged 18 to 89 from around 25 US geographic areas.

V usage is TRBV6-1 and J usage is TRBJ1-2; D might be TRBD1 (6 bases). Input material: PBMCs or T cells enriched from blood (not recorded which). The sequence derives from a woman aged 40-49 years with acute COVID-19. CDR3 sequence reads: CASSEVAGAYGYTF. The CDR3 DNA sequence: TGTGCCAGCAGTGAAGTAGCGGGGGCCTATGGCTACACCTTC.